The entry that follows covers one T cell receptor (beta chain) sequence. Its antigen is currently unknown. Both 60 Vbeta primers and 13 Jbeta primers went into the PCR. This table comes from immunoSEQ multiplex PCR, and its TCRdb copy is limited to in-frame clones, with some not included. This table holds 90,000 or so clones, about 75% found once. The data belong to a study of cytomegalovirus exposure and HLA in healthy donors. About the study: Of all 400 or so donors who were genotyped, 81% belonged to the Caucasian-associated ancestry cluster. Findings and caveats of the study: It has been reported that TCR beta sequences accurately predicted the HLA-A and HLA-B alleles of most subjects. Earlier analysis found most TCR beta V segments productive about 90% or about 30% of the time.

Sequencing was performed on PBMCs. This receptor was taken from a female donor in good health and CMV-seronegative.

The CDR3 region is CASSITGGSQPQHF. The CDR3 DNA sequence: TGTGCCAGCAGTATTACAGGGGGGAGTCAGCCCCAGCATTTT. The rearrangement uses TRBV2 and TRBJ1-5, with 8 bases fitting TRBD1. Germline lookup yields CDR1 SNHLY and CDR2 FYNNEI. J gave up 6 bases and V 5 bases, and 6 bases lay outside the gene matches. This CDR3 is 14 amino acids long.